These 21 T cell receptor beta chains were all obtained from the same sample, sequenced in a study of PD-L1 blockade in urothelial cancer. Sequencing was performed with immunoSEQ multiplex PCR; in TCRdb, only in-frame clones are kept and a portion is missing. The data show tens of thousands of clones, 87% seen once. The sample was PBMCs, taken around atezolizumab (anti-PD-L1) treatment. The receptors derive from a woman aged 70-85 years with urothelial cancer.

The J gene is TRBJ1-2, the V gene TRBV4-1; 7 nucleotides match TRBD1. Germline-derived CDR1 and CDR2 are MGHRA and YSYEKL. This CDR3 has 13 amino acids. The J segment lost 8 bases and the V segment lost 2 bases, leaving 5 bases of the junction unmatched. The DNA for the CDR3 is TGCGCCAGCAGCCAACTAGGGGGCTACGGCTACACCTTC. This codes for CASSQLGGYGYTF.

CDR3 sequence reads: CASSSWPGNTIYF. The CDR3 coding sequence is TGTGCCAGCAGCTCGTGGCCCGGAAACACCATATATTTT. J is TRBJ1-3 and V is TRBV7-2; no clear D gene. Trimming stripped 4 bases from V and 4 bases from J, with 8 bases between. CDR3 size: 13 residues. Germline CDR1 and CDR2: SGHTA and FQGNSA.

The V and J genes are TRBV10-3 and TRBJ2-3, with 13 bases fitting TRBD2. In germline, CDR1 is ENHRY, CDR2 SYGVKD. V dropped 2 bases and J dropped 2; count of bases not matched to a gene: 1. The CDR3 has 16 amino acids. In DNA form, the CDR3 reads TGTGCCATCAGTGAGGGACTAGCGGGGGTCACAGATACGCAGTATTTT. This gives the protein CAISEGLAGVTDTQYF.

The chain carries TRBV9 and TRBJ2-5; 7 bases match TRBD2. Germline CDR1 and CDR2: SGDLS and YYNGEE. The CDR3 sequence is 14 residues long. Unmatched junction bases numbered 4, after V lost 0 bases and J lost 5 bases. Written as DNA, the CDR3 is TGTGCCAGCAGCGTAGGGACTAGAGGGGAGACCCAGTACTTC. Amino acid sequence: CASSVGTRGETQYF.

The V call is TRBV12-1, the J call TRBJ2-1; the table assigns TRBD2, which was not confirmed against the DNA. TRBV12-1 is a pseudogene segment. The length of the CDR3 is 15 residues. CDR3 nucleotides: TGTGCCAGCAGCCCTCATTGCGGGAGGGTGAATGAGCAGTTCTTC. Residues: CASSPHCGRVNEQFF.

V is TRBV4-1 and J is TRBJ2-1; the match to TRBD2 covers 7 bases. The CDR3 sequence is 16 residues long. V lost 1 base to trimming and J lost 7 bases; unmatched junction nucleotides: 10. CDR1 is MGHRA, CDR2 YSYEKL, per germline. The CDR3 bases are TGCGCCAGCAGCCAAGCTACCGGGGGGTGGGGGAATGAGCAGTTCTTC. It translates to CASSQATGGWGNEQFF.

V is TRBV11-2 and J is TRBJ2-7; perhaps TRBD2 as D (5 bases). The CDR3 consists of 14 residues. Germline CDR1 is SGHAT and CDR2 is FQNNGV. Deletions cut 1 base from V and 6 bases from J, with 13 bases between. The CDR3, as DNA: TGTGCCAGCAGCTTAGTAGTACTAGATCGCGAGCAGTACTTC. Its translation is CASSLVVLDREQYF.

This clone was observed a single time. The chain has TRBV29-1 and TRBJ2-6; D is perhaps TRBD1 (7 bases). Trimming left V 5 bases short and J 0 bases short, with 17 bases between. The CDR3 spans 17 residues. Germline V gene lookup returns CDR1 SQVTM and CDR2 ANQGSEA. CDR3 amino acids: CSVYQGGADSGANVLTF. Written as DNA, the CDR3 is TGCAGCGTTTATCAGGGGGGTGCCGACTCTGGGGCCAACGTCCTGACTTTC.

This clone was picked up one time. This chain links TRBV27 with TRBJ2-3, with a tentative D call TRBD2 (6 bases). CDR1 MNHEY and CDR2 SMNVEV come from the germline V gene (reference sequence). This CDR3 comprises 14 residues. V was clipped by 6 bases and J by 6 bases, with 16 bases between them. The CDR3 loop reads CASRLGRGRDTQYF. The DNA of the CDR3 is TGTGCCAGCAGACTGGGGCGGGGACGGGATACGCAGTATTTT.

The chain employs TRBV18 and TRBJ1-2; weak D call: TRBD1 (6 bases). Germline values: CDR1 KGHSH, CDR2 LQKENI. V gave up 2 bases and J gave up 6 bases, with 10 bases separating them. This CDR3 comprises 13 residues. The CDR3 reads CASSPDQGNGYTF. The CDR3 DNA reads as TGTGCCAGCTCACCAGACCAGGGGAATGGCTACACCTTC.

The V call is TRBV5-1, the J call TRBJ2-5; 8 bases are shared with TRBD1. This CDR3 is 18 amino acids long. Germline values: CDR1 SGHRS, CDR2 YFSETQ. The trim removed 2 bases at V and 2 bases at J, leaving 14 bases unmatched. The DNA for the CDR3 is TGCGCCAGCAGCTTACAACCAGGGGGCCGGGACAGACAAGAGACCCAGTACTTC. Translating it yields CASSLQPGGRDRQETQYF.

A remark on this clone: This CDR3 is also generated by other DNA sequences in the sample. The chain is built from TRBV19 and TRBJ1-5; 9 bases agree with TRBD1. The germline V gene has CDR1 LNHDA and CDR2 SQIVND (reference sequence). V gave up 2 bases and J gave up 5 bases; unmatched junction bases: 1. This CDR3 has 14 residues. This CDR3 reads CASSIWTGDQPQHF. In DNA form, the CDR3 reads TGTGCCAGTAGTATATGGACAGGGGATCAGCCCCAGCATTTT.

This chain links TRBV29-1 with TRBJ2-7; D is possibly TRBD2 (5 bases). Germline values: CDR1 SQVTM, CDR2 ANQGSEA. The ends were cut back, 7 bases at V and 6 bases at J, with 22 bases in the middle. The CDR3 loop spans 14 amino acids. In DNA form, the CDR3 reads TGCAGCGCCGGCGACCCGGCTAGCTGGGGCGAGCAGTACTTC. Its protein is CSAGDPASWGEQYF.

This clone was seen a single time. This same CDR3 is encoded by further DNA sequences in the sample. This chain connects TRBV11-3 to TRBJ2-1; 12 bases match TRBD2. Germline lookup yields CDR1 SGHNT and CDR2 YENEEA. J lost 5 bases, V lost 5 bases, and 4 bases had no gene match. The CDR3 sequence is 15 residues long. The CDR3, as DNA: TGTGCCAGCAGCCTCGGACTAGCGGGGAACAATGAGCAGTTCTTC. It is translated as CASSLGLAGNNEQFF.

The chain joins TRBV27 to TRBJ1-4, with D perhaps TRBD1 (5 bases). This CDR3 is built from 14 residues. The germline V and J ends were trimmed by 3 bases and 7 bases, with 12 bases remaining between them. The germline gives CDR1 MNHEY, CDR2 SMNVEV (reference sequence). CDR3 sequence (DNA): TGTGCCAGCAGTTTTTGGGGCCGAGGTGAAAAACTGTTTTTT. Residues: CASSFWGRGEKLFF.

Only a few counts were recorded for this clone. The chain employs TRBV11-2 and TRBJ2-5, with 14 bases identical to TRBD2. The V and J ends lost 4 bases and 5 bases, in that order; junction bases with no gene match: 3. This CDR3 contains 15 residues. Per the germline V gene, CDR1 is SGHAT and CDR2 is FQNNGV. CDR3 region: CASSSGLAGGETQYF. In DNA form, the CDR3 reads TGTGCCAGCAGCTCAGGACTAGCGGGGGGTGAGACCCAGTACTTC.

The CDR3 region is CASSYSGQGHYGYTF. CDR3 DNA sequence: TGTGCCAGCAGTTACTCGGGACAGGGACACTATGGCTACACCTTC. The V call is TRBV6-5, the J call TRBJ1-2; 9 positions agree with TRBD1. Germline values: CDR1 MNHEY, CDR2 SVGAGI. V lost 0 bases to trimming and J lost 3 bases; unmatched junction nucleotides: 2. The CDR3 covers 15 residues.

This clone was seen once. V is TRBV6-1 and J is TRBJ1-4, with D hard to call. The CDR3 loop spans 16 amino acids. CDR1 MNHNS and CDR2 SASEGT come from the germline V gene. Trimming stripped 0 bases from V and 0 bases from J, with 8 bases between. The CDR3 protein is CASSEARAATNEKLFF. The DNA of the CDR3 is TGTGCCAGCAGTGAAGCGCGGGCGGCAACTAATGAAAAACTGTTTTTT.

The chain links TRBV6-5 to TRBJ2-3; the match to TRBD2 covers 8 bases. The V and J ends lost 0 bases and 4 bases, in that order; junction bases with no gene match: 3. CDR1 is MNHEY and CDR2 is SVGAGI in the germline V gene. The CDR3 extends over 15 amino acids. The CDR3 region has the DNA TGTGCCAGCAGTTACTCTGCGGGGGGCCCAGATACGCAGTATTTT. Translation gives CASSYSAGGPDTQYF.

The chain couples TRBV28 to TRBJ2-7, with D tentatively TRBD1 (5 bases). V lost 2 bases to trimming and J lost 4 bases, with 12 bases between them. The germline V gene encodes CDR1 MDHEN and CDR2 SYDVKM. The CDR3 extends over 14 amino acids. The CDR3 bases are TGTGCCAGCAGTTTAGTGGACACCCTTTACGAGCAGTACTTC. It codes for CASSLVDTLYEQYF.

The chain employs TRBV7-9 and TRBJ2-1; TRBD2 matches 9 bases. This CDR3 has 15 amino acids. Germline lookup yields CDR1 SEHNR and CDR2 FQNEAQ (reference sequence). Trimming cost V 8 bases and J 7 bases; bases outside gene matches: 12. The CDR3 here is CASHRMASGKNEQFF. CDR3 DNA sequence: TGTGCCAGCCATAGGATGGCTAGCGGGAAGAATGAGCAGTTCTTC.